These 14 T cell receptor beta chains share one sample of origin, sequenced in a study of shared clonotypes between healthy human individuals. Generated by immunoSEQ multiplex PCR, the TCRdb table keeps only in-frame clones and is missing some. The sample holds fewer than 600,000 clones, around 79% seen once. The source material was PBMCs. Source of these receptors: a woman aged 40 to 50 in good health. Some clones in this sample may be carry-over from other donors' samples.

The chain has TRBV29-1 and TRBJ2-1, with 7 bases that match TRBD1. The CDR3 runs 13 residues. Germline lookup yields CDR1 SQVTM and CDR2 ANQGSEA. V shed 7 bases and J 12 bases; nucleotides not matched to a gene: 15. CDR3: CSDSDPGTAWQFF. CDR3 sequence (DNA): TGCAGCGACTCTGACCCGGGGACAGCGTGGCAGTTCTTC.

This chain connects TRBV2 to TRBJ2-1, with D possibly being TRBD2 (5 bases). The germline V gene has CDR1 SNHLY and CDR2 FYNNEI. This CDR3 contains 14 residues. The V end was cut by 8 bases, the J end by 8 bases, with 19 bases between. The DNA for the CDR3 is TGTGCCAGCTCGTCCCCGGGGTATGGTTATGAGCAGTTCTTC. Translation: CASSSPGYGYEQFF.

The chain uses TRBV19 and TRBJ2-2; weak D call: TRBD1 (6 bases). In germline, CDR1 is LNHDA, CDR2 SQIVND (reference sequence). The CDR3 has 15 residues. The V and J ends lost 6 bases and 0 bases respectively, with 11 bases between them. In DNA form, the CDR3 reads TGTGCCAGTAGAATACAGGGAACGAACACCGGGGAGCTGTTTTTT. This encodes CASRIQGTNTGELFF. Filled out from reference TRBV19 and TRBJ2-2, the complete variable domain reads DGGITQSPKYLFRKEGQNVTLSCEQNLNHDAMYWYRQDPGQGLRLIYYSQIVNDFQKGDIAEGYSVSREKKESFPLTVTSAQKNPTAFYLCASRIQGTNTGELFFGEGSRLTVL.

The genes are TRBV30 and TRBJ1-3; possible D gene TRBD1, 5 bases. V was clipped by 1 base and J by 8 bases, with 15 bases between them. CDR1 is GTSNPN and CDR2 is SVGIG in the germline V gene (reference sequence). This CDR3 has 14 amino acids. CDR3 sequence reads: CAWSGWGGLHTIYF. CDR3 nucleotide sequence: TGTGCCTGGAGTGGGTGGGGCGGCTTGCACACCATATATTTT.

This clone was seen a single time. The chain couples TRBV7-8 to TRBJ2-7; 7 bases agree with TRBD1. V trimming: 4 bases; J trimming: 6 bases; junction bases outside the gene matches: 9. From germline, CDR1 is SGHVS and CDR2 FQNEAQ. CDR3 length equals 14 residues. The CDR3 here is CASSSRQGTGEQYF. The CDR3 DNA reads TGTGCCAGCAGCTCCCGACAGGGAACTGGCGAGCAGTACTTC.

This sequence joins TRBV4-3 and TRBJ1-2; possibly TRBD1 for D (5 bases). Germline V CDR1 and CDR2: LGHNA, YSLEER. This CDR3 comprises 15 residues. V lost 4 bases and J 2 bases, leaving 14 bases between the germline ends. The CDR3 sequence is CASSPGLLVNYGYTF. The CDR3 bases are TGCGCCAGCAGCCCAGGGCTTTTGGTAAACTATGGCTACACCTTC.

This CDR3 is CASTVQGAHEQYF. CDR3 DNA: TGTGCCAGCACCGTACAGGGGGCCCACGAGCAGTACTTC. V usage is TRBV7-9 and J usage is TRBJ2-7, with 9 positions matching TRBD1. CDR1 and CDR2 (germline): SEHNR, FQNEAQ (reference sequence). Germline trimming cut 7 bases from V and 5 bases from J; bases unmatched to any gene: 6. The CDR3 is 13 residues long.

This clone was picked up one time. V usage is TRBV4-1 and J usage is TRBJ2-7; 10 bases agree with TRBD1. Germline loops: CDR1 MGHRA, CDR2 YSYEKL. This CDR3 comprises 14 residues. With V trimmed by 6 bases and J by 2 bases, 4 bases remained unmatched. CDR3 DNA sequence: TGCGCCAGCAGACCCGGACAGGGGGCCTACGAGCAGTACTTC. It yields the protein CASRPGQGAYEQYF.

V gene TRBV7-8 combines with J gene TRBJ2-7, with a possible D match to TRBD2 (5 bases). Germline lookup yields CDR1 SGHVS and CDR2 FQNEAQ. V was trimmed by 2 bases and J by 0 bases, leaving 11 bases between them. The CDR3 sequence is 15 residues long. The CDR3 here is CASSLFGVSSYEQYF. In DNA form, the CDR3 reads TGTGCCAGCAGCTTATTCGGGGTATCCTCCTACGAGCAGTACTTC.

The chain employs TRBV6-5 and TRBJ1-1, with D tentatively TRBD1 (5 bases). Per germline, CDR1 MNHEY and CDR2 SVGAGI. There are 13 residues in the CDR3. The V end lost 8 bases, the J end lost 6 bases, and 16 bases lay between the germline ends. The CDR3 region is CASGGEVPPEAFF. DNA of the CDR3: TGTGCCAGCGGGGGAGAGGTACCGCCTGAAGCTTTCTTT.

The rearrangement joins TRBV19 to TRBJ2-4; D remains ambiguous. The V end lost 1 base, the J end lost 1 base, and 17 bases lay between the germline ends. The CDR3 consists of 18 residues. CDR1 LNHDA and CDR2 SQIVND come from the germline V gene (reference sequence). This chain's CDR3 is CASSIGLQTPSAKNIQYF. CDR3 DNA sequence: TGTGCCAGTAGTATAGGGTTACAGACCCCTTCGGCCAAAAACATTCAGTACTTC.

This chain connects TRBV7-9 to TRBJ2-6; D remains unclear. CDR3 length: 15 residues. The germline gives CDR1 SEHNR, CDR2 FQNEAQ (reference sequence). Trimming shortened V by 2 bases and J by 0 bases, and 5 bases separated the two germline ends. CDR3 sequence reads: CASSLWISGANVLTF. Here the CDR3 DNA reads TGTGCCAGCAGCTTATGGATCTCTGGGGCCAACGTCCTGACTTTC.

The rearrangement links TRBV14 to TRBJ1-1; TRBD1 might be the D (5 bases). The germline CDR1 and CDR2 sequences are SGHDN and FVKESK. CDR3 length: 15 amino acids. V lost 3 bases and J 1 base, leaving 12 bases between the germline ends. This chain's CDR3 is CASSHQGTSNTEAFF. CDR3 nucleotide sequence: TGTGCCAGCAGCCATCAAGGGACGTCGAACACTGAAGCTTTCTTT.

Only a few counts were recorded for this clone. The chain couples TRBV5-1 to TRBJ2-1; no clear D. Germline lookup yields CDR1 SGHRS and CDR2 YFSETQ. V gave up 0 bases and J gave up 12 bases, with 10 bases separating them. CDR3 length equals 12 residues. The chain's CDR3 is CASSLADQRQFF. For the CDR3, the DNA is TGCGCCAGCAGCTTGGCCGATCAACGGCAGTTCTTC.